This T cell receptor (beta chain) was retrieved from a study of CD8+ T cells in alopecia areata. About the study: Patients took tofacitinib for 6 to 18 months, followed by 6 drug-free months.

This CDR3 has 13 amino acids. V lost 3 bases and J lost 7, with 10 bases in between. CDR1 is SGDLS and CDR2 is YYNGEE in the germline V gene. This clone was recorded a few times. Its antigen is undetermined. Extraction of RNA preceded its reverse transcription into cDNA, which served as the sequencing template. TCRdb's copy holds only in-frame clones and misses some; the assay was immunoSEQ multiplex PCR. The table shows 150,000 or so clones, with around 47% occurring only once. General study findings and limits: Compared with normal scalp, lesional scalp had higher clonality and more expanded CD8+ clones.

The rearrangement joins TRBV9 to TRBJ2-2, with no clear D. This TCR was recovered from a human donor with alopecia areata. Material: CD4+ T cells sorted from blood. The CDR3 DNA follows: TGTGCCAGCAGCGCCGGTAGAAACGGGGAGCTGTTTTTT. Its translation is CASSAGRNGELFF.